This record concerns one TCR beta chain sequence. Its target is not known. These data belong to a study of human T cells and chemical hapten exposure. Overall study: Each week of the approximately 26-week study, patients had diphenylcyclopropenone applied to the scalp. Study-wide results and caveats: High-frequency TCRs, those above 1 in 1000, stayed the same after DPC sensitization.

The library attached unique molecular identifiers to individual cDNA molecules. MiXCR was run by TCRdb on the RACE reads, yielding one entry per CDR3 protein. Of tens of thousands of distinct CDR3 sequences listed, about 11% are singletons. Germline CDR1 DFQATT, CDR2 SNEGSKA (reference sequence). CDR3 size: 13 residues. Unmatched junction bases numbered 3, after V lost 5 bases and J lost 6 bases. The time point is: patch test 3, about 24 weeks after DPC sensitization. As to treatment: therapeutic diphenylcyclopropenone sensitization with weekly scalp DPC. Participating donors were patients with alopecia, aged 18 to 70 years, considered appropriate candidates for DPC.

The receptor was isolated from a woman in her twenties or thirties with alopecia areata. Some clones in this sample may be carry-over from other donors' samples. The V and J genes are TRBV20-1 and TRBJ2-1; 11 bases match TRBD2. The sequences come from whole blood, collected in connection with sensitization to the hapten diphenylcyclopropenone (DPC). The CDR3 nucleotides are TGCAGTGCTGCTAGCGGGAGGTCCAATGAGCAGTTCTTC. Encoded protein: CSAASGRSNEQFF.